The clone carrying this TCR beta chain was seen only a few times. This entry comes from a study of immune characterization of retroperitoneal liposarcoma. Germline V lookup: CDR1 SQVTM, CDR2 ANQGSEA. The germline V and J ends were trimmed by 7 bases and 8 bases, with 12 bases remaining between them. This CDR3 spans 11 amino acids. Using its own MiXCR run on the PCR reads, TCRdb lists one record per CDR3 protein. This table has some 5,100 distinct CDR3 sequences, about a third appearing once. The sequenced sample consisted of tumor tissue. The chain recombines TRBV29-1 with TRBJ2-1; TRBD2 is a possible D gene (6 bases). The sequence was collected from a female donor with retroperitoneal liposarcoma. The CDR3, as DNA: TGCAGCGCCGGGAGAAGGGATGAGCAGTTCTTC. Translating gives CSAGRRDEQFF.